This T cell receptor beta chain was observed in a study of blood T cells in healthy people across ages. Study outcomes and limitations: It was the long-lived donors that had more naive CD4+ cells and higher diversity than aged donors.

V shed 1 base and J shed 0 bases, with 13 bases lying between them. CDR1 is SGHRS and CDR2 is YFSETQ in the germline V gene. The CDR3 runs 16 residues. Combining a sample-barcoded 5' primer with a J-beta primer mix, a second PCR ran for roughly 7 to 12 cycles. TCRdb processed the 5' RACE reads anew with MiXCR; each CDR3 protein has one entry. The table has about 1.7 million distinct CDR3 sequences, under 30% seen once. Details on this clonotype: Antigen specificity is unknown.

Specimen: blood. This chain joins TRBV5-1 and TRBJ1-1; D perhaps matches TRBD1 (5 bases). This TCR was sampled from a woman in her twenties or thirties in good health. CDR3 sequence (DNA): TGCGCCAGCAGCTTGCAAGTGGCAGGGCTGAACACTGAAGCTTTCTTT. It yields the protein CASSLQVAGLNTEAFF.